Detailed here is one T cell receptor (beta chain). It has no known antigen specificity. Nothing much larger sits one base from this clone, and base qualities are not available. The data are from a study of blood T cell repertoires in COVID-19 (dated by TCRdb to about 2020). Notes on the research overall: Samples from collaborators originated in the United States, Italy and Spain and spanned both the acute and convalescent phases of COVID-19. The prospective study material was composed of cDNA or gDNA derived from T cells, B-cell-depleted T cells, or PBMCs. A freely available public database, intended as a resource for researchers studying the immune response to SARS-CoV-2, is where the repertoires were released. The samples were drawn from the first 160 participants of the ongoing ImmuneRACE study and from 1,254 subjects provided by 6 global collaborators. Where available, HLA class I and class II types were taken from metadata supplied by the sample provider and were not determined by assay-based typing. The sample metadata nearly always contained a de-identified subject ID, COVID-19 status, age in years and sex. The dataset comprised deeply sampled blood TCRbeta repertoires from subjects exposed to, actively infected with, or recovered from COVID-19. The research as a whole found: The amount of clinical and demographic metadata varied by source and participant and was provided uncurated.

At the junction V is shortened by 5 bases and J by 12 bases; bases outside the gene matches: 3. The germline V gene sets CDR1 to SGHTA and CDR2 to FQGNSA. From cysteine to phenylalanine, the CDR3 is 12 amino acids long. The read is trimmed to its CDR3 DNA, 36 bases read in frame from base 1. TCRbeta CDR3 regions were amplified from genomic DNA using the immunoSEQ Assay, a bias-controlled multiplex PCR. Per the source publication's procedure: Within the assay, amplification of reference gene primers was used to estimate how many nucleated cells each sample contained. Sequence reads were collapsed and filtered to measure the absolute abundance of every unique TCRbeta CDR3 rearrangement. For each sample, productive Simpson clonality was calculated as the square root of Simpson's diversity index across productive rearrangements. TCRdb took over this immuneACCESS table, retaining in-frame rearrangements with V and J assigned. Such tables are incomplete; in checked studies, under half of the missing clones stem from an unresolved V gene, and the remainder is unexplained. The DNA gave D and trimming, while V, J and clone size come from that table. This sample lists 150,000 or so clones; approximately 92% were detected once. The ten largest clonotypes hold roughly 4.8% of the sample.

Collaborating institutions collected whole blood in K2EDTA tubes following their own protocols. Collaborator samples were shipped for TCRbeta analysis as frozen whole blood, isolated PBMCs, or DNA extracted from either sample type. Sequencing was done on a sample of peripheral blood. The V gene is TRBV7-2 and the J gene is TRBJ2-1, with 11 middle bases fitting TRBD2. The receptor was derived from a woman between 45 and 65 years old with acute or convalescent COVID-19. The DNA reads as follows: TGTGCCAGCAGCCAGACTAGCGGGACGCAGTTCTTC. It is translated as CASSQTSGTQFF.